This TCR beta chain was found in a study of blood T cell repertoires in COVID-19. The CDR3 is 13 residues long. V was trimmed by 7 bases and J by 0 bases, leaving 7 bases between them. Using immunoSEQ multiplex PCR, the repertoire was profiled, and TCRdb retains in-frame clones only, with some absent. This sample has around 200,000 clones, with approximately 84% found just once. The chain uses TRBV12-3 or TRBV12-4 and TRBJ1-3, with unresolved D. The sample consisted of peripheral blood. This sequence was found in a woman older than 75 with acute or convalescent COVID-19. The CDR3 coding sequence is TGTGCCAGCAAACTCTCCTCTGGAAACACCATATATTTT. Translating it yields CASKLSSGNTIYF.